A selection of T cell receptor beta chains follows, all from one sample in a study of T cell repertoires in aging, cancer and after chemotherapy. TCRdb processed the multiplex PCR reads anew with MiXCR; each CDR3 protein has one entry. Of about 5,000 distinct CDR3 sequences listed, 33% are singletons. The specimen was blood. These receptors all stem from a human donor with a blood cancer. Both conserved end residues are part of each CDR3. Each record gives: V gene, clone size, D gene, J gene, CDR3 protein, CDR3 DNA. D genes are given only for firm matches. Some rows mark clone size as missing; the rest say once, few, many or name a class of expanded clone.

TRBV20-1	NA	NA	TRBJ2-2	CSARGGASGELFF	TGCAGTGCTAGAGGCGGGGCATCTGGGGAGCTGTTTTTT
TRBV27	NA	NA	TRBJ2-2	CASSGDTGELFF	TGTGCCAGTTCAGGGGACACCGGGGAGCTGTTTTTT
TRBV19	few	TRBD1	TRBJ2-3	CASSMRTGGTDTQYF	TGTGCCAGTAGTATGCGGACAGGGGGCACAGATACGCAGTATTTT
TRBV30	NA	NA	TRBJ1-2	CASHRASNYGYTF	TGTGCCTCACACAGGGCCAGTAACTATGGCTACACCTTC
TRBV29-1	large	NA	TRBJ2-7	CSVEGRGEYEQYF	TGCAGCGTTGAGGGGCGTGGGGAATACGAGCAGTACTTC
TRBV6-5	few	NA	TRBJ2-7	CASSSRTPLEAQYF	TGTGCCAGCAGTTCCCGGACACCTCTGGAGGCGCAGTACTTC
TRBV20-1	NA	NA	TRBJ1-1	CSARVRQAELNTEAFF	TGCAGTGCTAGAGTCCGTCAGGCTGAGCTGAACACTGAAGCTTTCTTT
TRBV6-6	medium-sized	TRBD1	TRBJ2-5	CASSYARGQETQYF	TGTGCCAGCAGTTACGCCAGGGGGCAAGAGACCCAGTACTTC
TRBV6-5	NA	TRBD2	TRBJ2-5	CASMAASGGETQYF	TGTGCCAGCATGGCCGCTAGCGGGGGGGAGACCCAGTACTTC
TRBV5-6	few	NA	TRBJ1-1	CASSSRARGTEAFF	TGTGCCAGCAGCTCCCGGGCAAGGGGGACTGAAGCTTTCTTT
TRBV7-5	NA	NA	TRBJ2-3	CISVPEAPDRTDTQYF	NA
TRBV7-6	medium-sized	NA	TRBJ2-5	CASSLAQGQTQYF	TGTGCCAGCAGCTTAGCGCAAGGGCAGACCCAATACTTC
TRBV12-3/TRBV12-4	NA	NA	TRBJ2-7	CVSSLGREGTTSYEQYF	TGTGTTAGCAGTTTGGGCCGTGAGGGGACCACCTCCTACGAGCAGTACTTC
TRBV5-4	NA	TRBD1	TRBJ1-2	CASNKGTGGRGSYTF	TGTGCCAGCAACAAGGGGACAGGGGGCAGGGGTAGCTACACCTTC
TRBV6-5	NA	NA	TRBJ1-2	CASSYSPGKDGHTF	TGTGCCAGCAGTTACTCGCCGGGGAAGGATGGCCACACCTTC
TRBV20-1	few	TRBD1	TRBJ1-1	CSARGQVNTEAFF	TGCAGTGCTAGGGGACAGGTTAACACTGAAGCTTTCTTT
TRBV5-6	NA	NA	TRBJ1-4	CASTPWGSEKLFF	TGTGCCAGCACCCCATGGGGTTCTGAAAAACTGTTTTTT
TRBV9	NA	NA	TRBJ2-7	CASSVGAGGFYEQYF	TGTGCCAGCAGCGTAGGGGCAGGGGGGTTTTACGAGCAGTACTTC
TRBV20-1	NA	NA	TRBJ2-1	CSALRGSYNEQFF	TGCAGTGCACTAAGGGGCTCCTACAATGAGCAGTTCTTC
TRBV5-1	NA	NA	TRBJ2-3	CASSLGQTTDTQYF	TGCGCCAGCAGCTTGGGACAGACCACAGATACGCAGTATTTT
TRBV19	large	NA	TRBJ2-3	CASRGTTDTQYF	TGTGCCAGTAGAGGGACCACAGATACGCAGTATTTT
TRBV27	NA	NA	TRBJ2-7	CASSFRPLGGAGWEQYF	TGTGCCAGCAGTTTTCGCCCCTTGGGGGGCGCGGGGTGGGAGCAGTACTTC